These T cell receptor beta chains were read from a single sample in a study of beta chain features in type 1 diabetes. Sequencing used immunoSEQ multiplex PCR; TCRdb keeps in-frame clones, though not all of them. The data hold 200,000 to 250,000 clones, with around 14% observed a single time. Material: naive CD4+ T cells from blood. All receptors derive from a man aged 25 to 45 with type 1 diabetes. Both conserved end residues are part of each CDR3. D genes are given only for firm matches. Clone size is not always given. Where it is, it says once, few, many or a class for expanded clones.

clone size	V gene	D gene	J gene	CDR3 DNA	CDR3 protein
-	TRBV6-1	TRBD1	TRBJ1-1	TGTGCCAGCAGTGAGGACAGGACGAACACTGAAGCTTTCTTT	CASSEDRTNTEAFF
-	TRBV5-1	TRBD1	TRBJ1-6	TGCGCCAGCAGCCCGGGACAGAATAATTCACCCCTCCACTTT	CASSPGQNNSPLHF
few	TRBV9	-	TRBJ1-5	TGTGCCAGCAGCCCCGAGCCGAATCAGCCCCAGCATTTT	CASSPEPNQPQHF
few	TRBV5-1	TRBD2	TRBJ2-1	TGCGCCAGCAGCTTGACGGGGGGTTCGTACAATGAGCAGTTCTTC	CASSLTGGSYNEQFF
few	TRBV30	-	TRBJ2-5	TGTGCCTGGAGTGGGGCCAGAGAAGAGACCCAGTACTTC	CAWSGAREETQYF
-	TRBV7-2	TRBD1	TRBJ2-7	TGTGCCAGCAGCACTAGACAGGGGCCCTACGAGCAGTACTTC	CASSTRQGPYEQYF
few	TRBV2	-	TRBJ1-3	TGTGCCAGCAGTGAAGCGGCAGGGGCTGGTGGAAACACCATATATTTT	CASSEAAGAGGNTIYF
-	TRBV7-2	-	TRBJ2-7	TGTGCCAGCAGCTTAGCGCGACTTGGAGGGGCCGAGCAGTACTTC	CASSLARLGGAEQYF
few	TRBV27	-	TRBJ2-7	TGTGCCAGCAGTTTCTTTCCGGGGGAAAAGCAGTACTTC	CASSFFPGEKQYF
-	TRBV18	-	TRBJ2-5	TGTGCCAGCTCACCCGGACTAGGGGGACTTCAAGAGACCCAGTACTTC	CASSPGLGGLQETQYF
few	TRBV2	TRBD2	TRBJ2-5	TGTGCCAGCAGGGCGGGGGTCCAAGAGACCCAGTACTTC	CASRAGVQETQYF
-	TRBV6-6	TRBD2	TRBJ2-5	TGTGCCAGCTCGGGGGAGGGAGAGACCCAGTACTTC	CASSGEGETQYF
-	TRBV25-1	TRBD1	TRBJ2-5	TGTGCCAGCAGTGAGGTGGGCAACAGGGGGCTTCGATCGGAGACCCAGTACTTC	CASSEVGNRGLRSETQYF
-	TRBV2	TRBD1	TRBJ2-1	TGTGCCAGCAGCCCCCCCTCCGGGACAGGGGGCTACAATGAGCAGTTCTTC	CASSPPSGTGGYNEQFF
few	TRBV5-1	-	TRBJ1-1	TGCGCCAGCAGCCCGACGGAGGAAGCTTTCTTT	CASSPTEEAFF
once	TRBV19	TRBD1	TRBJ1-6	TGTGCCAGTAGTCTAGGGGGCGCGATCAATTCACCCCTCCACTTT	CASSLGGAINSPLHF
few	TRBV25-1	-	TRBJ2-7	TGTGCCAGCAGTGTCCTGGGGGGATACGAGCAGTACTTC	CASSVLGGYEQYF
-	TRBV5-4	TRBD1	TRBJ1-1	TGTGCCAGCAGCGTAGTACAGGGGTACGGCACTGAAGCTTTCTTT	CASSVVQGYGTEAFF
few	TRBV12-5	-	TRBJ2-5	TGTGCTAGTGGTTTTTCGGGGACCCAGTACTTC	CASGFSGTQYF
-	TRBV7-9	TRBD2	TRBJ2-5	TGTGCCAGCAGCTTAGACGGGAGGGTCCCTCAAGAGACCCAGTACTTC	CASSLDGRVPQETQYF
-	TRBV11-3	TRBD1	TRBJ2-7	TGTGCCAGCAGCTTTGGGACAGTGACCTTCTACGAGCAGTACTTC	CASSFGTVTFYEQYF
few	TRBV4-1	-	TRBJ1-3	TGCGCCAGCAGCCAAGGTGGGCGAAACACCATATATTTT	CASSQGGRNTIYF
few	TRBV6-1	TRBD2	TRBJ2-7	TGTGCCAGCAGTCGACTAGCGGGAGCTCAGAGCGAGCAGTACTTC	CASSRLAGAQSEQYF
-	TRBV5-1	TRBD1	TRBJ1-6	TGCGCCAGCAGCGTGGACAGGGTCCGTAATTCACCCCTCCACTTT	CASSVDRVRNSPLHF
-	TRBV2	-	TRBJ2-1	TGTGCCAGCACGTTCCCGGAACAGAATAACAATGAGCAGTTCTTC	CASTFPEQNNNEQFF
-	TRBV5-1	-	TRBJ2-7	TGCGCCAGCAGCTCATGGGGCCCCTACTTC	CASSSWGPYF
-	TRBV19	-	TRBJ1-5	TGTGCCAGTAGTATTGGGGAGGTAGGCAATCAGCCCCAGCATTTT	CASSIGEVGNQPQHF
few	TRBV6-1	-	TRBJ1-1	TGTGCCAGCAGTGACAGGGCTTACACTGAAGCTTTCTTT	CASSDRAYTEAFF
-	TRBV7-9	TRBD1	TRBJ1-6	TGTGCCAGCAGCCCCGGACAGGGGGCAAATTCACCCCTCCACTTT	CASSPGQGANSPLHF
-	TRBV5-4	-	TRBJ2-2	TGTGCCAGCAGCGGCGACTCTGAGAACACCGGGGAGCTGTTTTTT	CASSGDSENTGELFF
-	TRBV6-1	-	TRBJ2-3	TGTGCCAGCAGTTCCCAGGGCACAGATACGCAGTATTTT	CASSSQGTDTQYF
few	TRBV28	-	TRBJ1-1	TGTGCCAGCAGTTACCAGTACACTGAAGCTTTCTTT	CASSYQYTEAFF
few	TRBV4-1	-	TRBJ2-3	TGCGCCAGCAGCCTATCCGAGGACAGTCGCACAGATACGCAGTATTTT	CASSLSEDSRTDTQYF
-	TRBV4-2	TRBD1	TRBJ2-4	TGTGCCAGCCGGCACAGGGGAGATGGCTCGGACAAAAACATTCAGTACTTC	CASRHRGDGSDKNIQYF
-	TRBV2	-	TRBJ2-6	TGTGCCAGCAGCCTTTCCTCTGGGGCCAACGTCCTGACTTTC	CASSLSSGANVLTF
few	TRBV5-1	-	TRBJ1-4	TGCGCCAGCAGCTTAGTCGGAGAGGAAAAACTGTTTTTT	CASSLVGEEKLFF
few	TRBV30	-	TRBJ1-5	TGTGCCTGGAGTGCGGACGGCGCGGGCGGACCCCAGCATTTT	CAWSADGAGGPQHF
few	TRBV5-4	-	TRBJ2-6	TGTGCCAGCACCCCCACAGGATCTGGGGCCAACGTCCTGACTTTC	CASTPTGSGANVLTF
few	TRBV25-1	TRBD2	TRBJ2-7	TGTGCCAGCAGTGACCCCGGACTAGCCGCCTACGAGCAGTACTTC	CASSDPGLAAYEQYF
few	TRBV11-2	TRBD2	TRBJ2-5	TGTGCCAGCAGCTTGGGAAGCGGGATTGAGACCCAGTACTTC	CASSLGSGIETQYF
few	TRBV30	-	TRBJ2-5	TGTGCCTGGAGTAGGGACTGGGAGACCCAGTACTTC	CAWSRDWETQYF
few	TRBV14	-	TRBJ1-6	TGTGCCAGCAGCCGCACTTACGGAGGCAATTCACCCCTCCACTTT	CASSRTYGGNSPLHF
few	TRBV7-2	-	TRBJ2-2	TGTGCCAGCAGCTTAGAGTCAGCGACCGGGGAGCTGTTTTTT	CASSLESATGELFF
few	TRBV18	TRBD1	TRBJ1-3	TGTGCCAGCTCACCAGGACAGGGGAATGGAAACACCATATATTTT	CASSPGQGNGNTIYF
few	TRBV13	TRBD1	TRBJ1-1	TGTGCCAGCAGCTTGGGACGCGACAGGGCCACTGAAGCTTTCTTT	CASSLGRDRATEAFF
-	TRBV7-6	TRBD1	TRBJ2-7	TGTGCCAGCAGCTCCGGACAGGGGGGTACTGAGCAGTACTTC	CASSSGQGGTEQYF
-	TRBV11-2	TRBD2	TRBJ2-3	TGTGCCAGCAGCCCCCCCCAGCGGGGCAAGGTTAGCACAGATACGCAGTATTTT	CASSPPQRGKVSTDTQYF
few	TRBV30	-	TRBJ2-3	TGTGCCTGGAGTGTATGGGCAGGGGCAAGCACAGATACGCAGTATTTT	CAWSVWAGASTDTQYF
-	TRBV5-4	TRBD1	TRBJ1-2	TGTGCCAGCATGGGGACAGGGTCAGGCTACACCTTC	CASMGTGSGYTF
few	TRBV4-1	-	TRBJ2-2	TGCGCCAGCAGACTACAGGGAAAAAACACCGGGGAGCTGTTTTTT	CASRLQGKNTGELFF
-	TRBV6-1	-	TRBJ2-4	TGTGCCAGCAGTGAAAGATCAGGGCGGTTGGCCAAAAACATTCAGTACTTC	CASSERSGRLAKNIQYF
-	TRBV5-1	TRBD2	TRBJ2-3	TGCGCCAGCAGCTTCCTAGCGGGGGGGAGCACAGATACGCAGTATTTT	CASSFLAGGSTDTQYF
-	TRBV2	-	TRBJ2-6	TGTGCCATCCCCCAACAGGGACGTATGTCTGGGGCCAACGTCCTGACTTTC	CAIPQQGRMSGANVLTF
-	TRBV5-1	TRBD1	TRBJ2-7	TGCGCCAGCAGCATAACCGGGACAGGGTACAACGAGCAGTACTTC	CASSITGTGYNEQYF
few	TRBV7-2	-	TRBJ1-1	TGTGCCAGCAGCACCGATGGCAGGGGAGGGAGTAACACTGAAGCTTTCTTT	CASSTDGRGGSNTEAFF
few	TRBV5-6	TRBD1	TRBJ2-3	TGTGCCAGCAGCCCTGGGACAGGGGTCGGCACAGATACGCAGTATTTT	CASSPGTGVGTDTQYF
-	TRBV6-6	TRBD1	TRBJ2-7	TGTGCCAGCAGTTACTCGGGACAGGGTACCAACGAGCAGTACTTC	CASSYSGQGTNEQYF